Here is one TCR beta chain with its context. One Seattle source followed patients from active infection through their disease course. This entry is derived from a study of blood T cell repertoires in COVID-19. At the level of the study: COVID-19 samples, acute and convalescent, were from the United States, Italy and Spain.

Produced via immunoSEQ multiplex PCR; TCRdb's table is partial and in-frame only. This repertoire shows under 250,000 clones, 85% to 90% found once; its top ten account for approximately 2.4%. Germline V lookup: CDR1 KGHDR, CDR2 SFDVKD. CDR3 size: 14 residues. V dropped 11 bases and J dropped 5 bases, with 20 bases sitting between them. V gene TRBV24-1 combines with J gene TRBJ1-2; no clear D gene. Sequences were obtained from peripheral blood. The TCR originated in a man in his thirties or forties with COVID-19, enrolled during active disease. CDR3 sequence reads: CAIIPRSLWYGYTF. Here the CDR3 DNA reads TGTGCCATCATACCGAGATCCCTTTGGTATGGCTACACCTTC.